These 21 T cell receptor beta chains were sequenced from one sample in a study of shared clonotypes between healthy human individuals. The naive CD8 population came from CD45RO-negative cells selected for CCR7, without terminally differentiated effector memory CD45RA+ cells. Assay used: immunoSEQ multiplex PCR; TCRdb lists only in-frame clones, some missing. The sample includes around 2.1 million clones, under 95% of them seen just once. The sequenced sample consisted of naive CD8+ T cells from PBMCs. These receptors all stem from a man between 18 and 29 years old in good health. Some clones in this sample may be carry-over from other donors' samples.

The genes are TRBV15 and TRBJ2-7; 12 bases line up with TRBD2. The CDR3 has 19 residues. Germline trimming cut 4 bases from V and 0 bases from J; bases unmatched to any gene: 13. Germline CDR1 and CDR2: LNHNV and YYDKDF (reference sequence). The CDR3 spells CATSTGGLAGSRYSYEQYF. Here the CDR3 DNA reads TGTGCCACCAGCACAGGGGGACTAGCGGGTTCCCGATACTCCTACGAGCAGTACTTC.

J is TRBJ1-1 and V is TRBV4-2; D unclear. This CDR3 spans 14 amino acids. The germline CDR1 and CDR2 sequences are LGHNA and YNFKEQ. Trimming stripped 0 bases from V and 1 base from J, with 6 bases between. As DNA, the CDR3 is TGTGCCAGCAGCCAAGACTGGCAGAACACTGAAGCTTTCTTT. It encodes CASSQDWQNTEAFF.

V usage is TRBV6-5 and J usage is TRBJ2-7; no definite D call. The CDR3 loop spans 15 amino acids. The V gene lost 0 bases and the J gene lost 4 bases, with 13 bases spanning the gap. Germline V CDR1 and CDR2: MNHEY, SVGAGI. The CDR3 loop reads CASSYSDGSAYEQYF. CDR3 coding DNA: TGTGCCAGCAGTTACTCGGACGGAAGCGCGTACGAGCAGTACTTC.

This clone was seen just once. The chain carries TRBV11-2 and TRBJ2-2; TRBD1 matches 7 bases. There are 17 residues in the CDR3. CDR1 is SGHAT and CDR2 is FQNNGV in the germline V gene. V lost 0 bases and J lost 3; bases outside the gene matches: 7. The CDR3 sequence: CASSLDLGQTDTGELFF. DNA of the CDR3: TGTGCCAGCAGCTTAGATCTGGGACAGACCGACACCGGGGAGCTGTTTTTT.

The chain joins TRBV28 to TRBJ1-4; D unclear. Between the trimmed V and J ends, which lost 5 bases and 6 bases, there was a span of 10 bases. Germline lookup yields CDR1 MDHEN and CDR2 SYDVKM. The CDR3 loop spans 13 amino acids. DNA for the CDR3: TGTGCCAGCAGTCCAGACGGAGATGAAAAACTGTTTTTT. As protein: CASSPDGDEKLFF. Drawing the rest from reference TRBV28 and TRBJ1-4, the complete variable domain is DVKVTQSSRYLVKRTGEKVFLECVQDMDHENMFWYRQDPGLGLRLIYFSYDVKMKEKGDIPEGYSVSREKKERFSLILESASTNQTSMYLCASSPDGDEKLFFGSGTQLSVL.

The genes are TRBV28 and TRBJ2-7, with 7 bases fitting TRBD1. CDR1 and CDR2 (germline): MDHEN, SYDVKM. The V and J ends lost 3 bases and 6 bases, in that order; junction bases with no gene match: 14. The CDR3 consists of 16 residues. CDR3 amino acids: CASSLLVSFAGGEQYF. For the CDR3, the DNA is TGTGCCAGCAGTTTGCTCGTATCATTTGCAGGGGGCGAGCAGTACTTC.

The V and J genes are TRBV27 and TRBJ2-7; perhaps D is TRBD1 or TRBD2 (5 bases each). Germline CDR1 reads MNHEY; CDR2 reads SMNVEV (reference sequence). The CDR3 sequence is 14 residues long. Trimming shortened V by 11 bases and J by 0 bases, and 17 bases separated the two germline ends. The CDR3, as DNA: TGTGCCGGCGACGGGGCGGTCAGCTCCTACGAGCAGTACTTC. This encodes CAGDGAVSSYEQYF.

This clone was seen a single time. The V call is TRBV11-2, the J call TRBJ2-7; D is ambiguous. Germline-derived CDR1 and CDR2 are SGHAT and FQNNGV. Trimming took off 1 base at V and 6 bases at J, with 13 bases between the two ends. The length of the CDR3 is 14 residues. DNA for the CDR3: TGTGCCAGCAGCTTAGTGCCCGGGCGGATCGAGCAGTACTTC. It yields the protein CASSLVPGRIEQYF.

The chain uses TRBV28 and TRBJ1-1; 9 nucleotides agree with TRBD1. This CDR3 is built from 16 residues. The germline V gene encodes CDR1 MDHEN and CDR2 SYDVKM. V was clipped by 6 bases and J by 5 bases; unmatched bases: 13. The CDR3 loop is CASSLGQGFSRTEAFF. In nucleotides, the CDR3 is TGTGCCAGCAGCCTAGGACAGGGGTTCTCGAGGACTGAAGCTTTCTTT.

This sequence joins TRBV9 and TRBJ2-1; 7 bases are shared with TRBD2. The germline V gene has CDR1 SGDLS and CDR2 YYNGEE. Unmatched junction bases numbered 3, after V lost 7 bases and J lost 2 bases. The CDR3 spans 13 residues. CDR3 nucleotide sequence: TGTGCCAGCGGGGAGGGCCCCTACAATGAGCAGTTCTTC. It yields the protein CASGEGPYNEQFF.

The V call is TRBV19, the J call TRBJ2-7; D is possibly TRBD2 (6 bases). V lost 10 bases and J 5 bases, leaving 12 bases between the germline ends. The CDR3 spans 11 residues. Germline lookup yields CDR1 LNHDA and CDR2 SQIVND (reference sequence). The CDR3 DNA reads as TGTGCCACCCACGGGGGTAACGAGCAGTACTTC. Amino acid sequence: CATHGGNEQYF. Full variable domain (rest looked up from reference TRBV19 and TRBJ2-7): DGGITQSPKYLFRKEGQNVTLSCEQNLNHDAMYWYRQDPGQGLRLIYYSQIVNDFQKGDIAEGYSVSREKKESFPLTVTSAQKNPTAFYLCATHGGNEQYFGPGTRLTVT.

CDR3 in DNA: TGTGCCAGCAGACATCCTCCCCAGGCGCCCCGGATAAGCTCCTACGAGCAGTACTTC. Its protein is CASRHPPQAPRISSYEQYF. The chain is built from TRBV27 and TRBJ2-7; D is undetermined. Germline V gene data show CDR1 as MNHEY and CDR2 as SMNVEV (reference sequence). Trimming shortened V by 6 bases and J by 0 bases, and 27 bases separated the two germline ends. This CDR3 has 19 amino acids.

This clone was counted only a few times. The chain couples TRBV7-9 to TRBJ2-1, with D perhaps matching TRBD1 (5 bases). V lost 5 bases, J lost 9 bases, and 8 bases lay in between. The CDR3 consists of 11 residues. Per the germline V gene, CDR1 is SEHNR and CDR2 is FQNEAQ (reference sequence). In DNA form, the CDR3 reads TGTGCCAGCAGCACAGGTGGTGAGCAGTTCTTC. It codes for CASSTGGEQFF.

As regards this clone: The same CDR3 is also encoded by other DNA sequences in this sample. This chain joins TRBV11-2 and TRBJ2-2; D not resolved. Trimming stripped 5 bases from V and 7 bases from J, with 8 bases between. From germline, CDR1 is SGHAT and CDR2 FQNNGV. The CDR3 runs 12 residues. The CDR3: CASSPTGGELFF. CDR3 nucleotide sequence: TGTGCCAGCAGCCCGACGGGCGGGGAGCTGTTTTTT.

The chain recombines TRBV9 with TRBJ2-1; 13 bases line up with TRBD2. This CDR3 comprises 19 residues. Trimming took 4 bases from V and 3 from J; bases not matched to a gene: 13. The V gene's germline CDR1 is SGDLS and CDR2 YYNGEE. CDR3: CASSSNSGTSGKNYNEQFF. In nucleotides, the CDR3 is TGTGCCAGCAGCTCGAACTCCGGGACTAGCGGGAAAAACTACAATGAGCAGTTCTTC. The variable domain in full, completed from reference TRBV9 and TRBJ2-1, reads DSGVTQTPKHLITATGQRVTLRCSPRSGDLSVYWYQQSLDQGLQFLIQYYNGEERAKGNILERFSAQQFPDLHSELNLSSLELGDSALYFCASSSNSGTSGKNYNEQFFGPGTRLTVL.

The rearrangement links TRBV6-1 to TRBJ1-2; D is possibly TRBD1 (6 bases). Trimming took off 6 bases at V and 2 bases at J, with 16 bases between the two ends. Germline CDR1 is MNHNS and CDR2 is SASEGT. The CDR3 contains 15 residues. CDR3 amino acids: CASRLWGAANYGYTF. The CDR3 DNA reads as TGTGCCAGCAGGCTCTGGGGGGCGGCAAACTATGGCTACACCTTC.

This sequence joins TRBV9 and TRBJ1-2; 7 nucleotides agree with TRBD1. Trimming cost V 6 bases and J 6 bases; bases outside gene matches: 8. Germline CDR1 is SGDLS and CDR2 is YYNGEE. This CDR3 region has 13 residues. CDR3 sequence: CASTRGGMDGYTF. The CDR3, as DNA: TGTGCCAGCACCCGAGGGGGCATGGATGGCTACACCTTC.

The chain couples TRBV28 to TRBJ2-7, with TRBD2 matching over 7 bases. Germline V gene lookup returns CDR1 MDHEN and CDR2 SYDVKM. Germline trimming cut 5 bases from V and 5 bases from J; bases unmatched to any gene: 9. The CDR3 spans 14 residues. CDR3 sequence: CASSTPGLGDEQYF. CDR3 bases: TGTGCCAGCAGTACCCCTGGACTAGGAGACGAGCAGTACTTC.

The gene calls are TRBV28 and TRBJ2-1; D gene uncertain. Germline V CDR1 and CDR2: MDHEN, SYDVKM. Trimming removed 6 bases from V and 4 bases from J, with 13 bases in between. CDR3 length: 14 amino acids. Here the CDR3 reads CASRRPSFYNEQFF. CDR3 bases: TGTGCCAGCAGACGCCCCTCCTTTTACAATGAGCAGTTCTTC.

CDR3 sequence: CASSPSQILGGNTGELFF. The CDR3 DNA follows: TGTGCCAGCAGCCCCAGCCAAATTTTGGGGGGAAACACCGGGGAGCTGTTTTTT. V and J are TRBV6-4 and TRBJ2-2; weak D call: TRBD2 (6 bases). The germline V gene encodes CDR1 MRHNA and CDR2 SNTAGT. V was pared by 6 bases and J by 2 bases, with 22 bases between. The CDR3 spans 18 residues.

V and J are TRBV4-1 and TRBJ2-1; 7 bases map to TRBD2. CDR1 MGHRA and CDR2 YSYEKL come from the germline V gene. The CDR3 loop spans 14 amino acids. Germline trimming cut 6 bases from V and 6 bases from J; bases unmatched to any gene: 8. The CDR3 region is CASREASGRNEQFF. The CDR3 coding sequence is TGCGCCAGCAGGGAGGCTAGCGGCCGCAATGAGCAGTTCTTC.